Described below is a single T cell receptor beta chain sequence and its context. No antigen is known for it. The sample belongs to a study of cytomegalovirus exposure and HLA in healthy donors. Study results and limitations: An apparent linkage of common viral pathogens to several of the most significant clusters emerged in a later analysis.

V gave up 4 bases and J gave up 4 bases, with 17 bases separating them. This CDR3 is 15 amino acids long. From germline, CDR1 is SGHNT and CDR2 YYREEE (reference sequence). Primers for the PCR totalled 60 Vbeta and 13 Jbeta. The method was immunoSEQ multiplex PCR; TCRdb's version includes in-frame clones alone and lacks a portion of them. The sample has over 150,000 clones, roughly two thirds seen once; the top ten hold around 2.8%. The sample consisted of PBMCs. The receptor was isolated from a woman aged 25 to 45 in good health and CMV-seronegative. The chain recombines TRBV5-4 with TRBJ1-1, with unresolved D. CDR3 DNA sequence: TGTGCCAGCAGCCAACTTCTCCCGGGAAGCACTGAAGCTTTCTTT. Its translation: CASSQLLPGSTEAFF.